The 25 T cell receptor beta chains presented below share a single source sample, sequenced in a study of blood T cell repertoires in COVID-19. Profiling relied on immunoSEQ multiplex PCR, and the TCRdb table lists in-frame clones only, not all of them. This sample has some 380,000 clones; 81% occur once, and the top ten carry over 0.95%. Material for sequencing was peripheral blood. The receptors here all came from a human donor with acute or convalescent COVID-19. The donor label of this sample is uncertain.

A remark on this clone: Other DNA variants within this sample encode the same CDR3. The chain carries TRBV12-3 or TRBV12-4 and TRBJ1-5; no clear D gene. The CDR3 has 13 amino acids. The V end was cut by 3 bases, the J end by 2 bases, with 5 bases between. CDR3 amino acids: CASSLRGNQPQHF. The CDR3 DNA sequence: TGTGCCAGCAGTTTGCGGGGCAATCAGCCCCAGCATTTT.

This chain's CDR3 is CASRIRGYNGELFF. The DNA of the CDR3 is TGTGCCAGCAGAATCAGGGGATATAACGGGGAGCTGTTTTTT. The gene calls are TRBV5-8 and TRBJ2-2; tentatively, D is TRBD1 (6 bases). Germline V CDR1 and CDR2: SGHTS, YDEGEE. The V end was cut by 5 bases, the J end by 7 bases, with 15 bases between. The CDR3 has 14 residues.

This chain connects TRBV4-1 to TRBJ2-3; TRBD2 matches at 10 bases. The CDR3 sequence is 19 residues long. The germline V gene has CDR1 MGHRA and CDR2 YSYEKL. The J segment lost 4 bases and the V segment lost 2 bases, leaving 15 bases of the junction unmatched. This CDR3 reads CASSQSRLAGARSADTQYF. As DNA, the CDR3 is TGCGCCAGCAGCCAATCGAGGCTAGCGGGAGCCCGATCGGCAGATACGCAGTATTTT.

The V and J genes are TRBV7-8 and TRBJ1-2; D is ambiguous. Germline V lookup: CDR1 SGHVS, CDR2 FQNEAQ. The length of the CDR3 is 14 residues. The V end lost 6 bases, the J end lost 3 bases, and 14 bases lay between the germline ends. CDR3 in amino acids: CASSQDGLYYGYTF. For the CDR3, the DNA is TGTGCCAGCAGTCAAGACGGACTCTACTATGGCTACACCTTC.

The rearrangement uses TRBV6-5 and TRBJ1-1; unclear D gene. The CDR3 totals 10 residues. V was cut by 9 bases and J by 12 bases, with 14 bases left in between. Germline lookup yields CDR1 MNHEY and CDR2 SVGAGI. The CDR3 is CASREVVTFF. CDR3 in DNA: TGTGCCAGTCGGGAAGTCGTAACTTTCTTT.

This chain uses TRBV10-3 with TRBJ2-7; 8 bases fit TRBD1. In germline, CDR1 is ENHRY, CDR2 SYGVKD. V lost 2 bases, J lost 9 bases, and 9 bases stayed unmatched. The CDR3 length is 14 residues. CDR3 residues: CAISEGQGKNGQYF. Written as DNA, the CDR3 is TGTGCCATCAGTGAGGGACAGGGTAAGAACGGGCAGTACTTC.

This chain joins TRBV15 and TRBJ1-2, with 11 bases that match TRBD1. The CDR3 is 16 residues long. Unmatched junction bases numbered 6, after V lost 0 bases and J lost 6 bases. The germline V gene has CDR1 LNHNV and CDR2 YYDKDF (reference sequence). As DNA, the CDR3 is TGTGCCACCAGCAGAGATCTGGGACAGGGGGTAGATGGCTACACCTTC. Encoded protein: CATSRDLGQGVDGYTF.

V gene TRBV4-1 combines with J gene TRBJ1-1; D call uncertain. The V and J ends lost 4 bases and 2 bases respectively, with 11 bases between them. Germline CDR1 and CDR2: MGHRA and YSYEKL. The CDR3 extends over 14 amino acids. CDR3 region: CASSREVRNTEAFF. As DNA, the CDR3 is TGCGCCAGCAGCCGCGAGGTTAGAAACACTGAAGCTTTCTTT.

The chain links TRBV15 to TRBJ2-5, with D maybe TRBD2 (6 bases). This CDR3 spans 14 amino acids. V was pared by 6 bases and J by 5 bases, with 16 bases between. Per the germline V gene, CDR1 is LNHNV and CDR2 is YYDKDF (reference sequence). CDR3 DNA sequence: TGTGCCACCAGGGGGGAGGACTTCCGCGAGACCCAGTACTTC. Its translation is CATRGEDFRETQYF.

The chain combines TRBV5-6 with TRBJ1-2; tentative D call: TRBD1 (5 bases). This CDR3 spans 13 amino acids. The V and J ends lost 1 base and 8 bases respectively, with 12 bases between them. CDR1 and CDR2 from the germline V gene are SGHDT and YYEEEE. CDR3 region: CASSLNPQGGYTF. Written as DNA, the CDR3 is TGTGCCAGCAGCTTGAATCCCCAGGGCGGCTACACCTTC.

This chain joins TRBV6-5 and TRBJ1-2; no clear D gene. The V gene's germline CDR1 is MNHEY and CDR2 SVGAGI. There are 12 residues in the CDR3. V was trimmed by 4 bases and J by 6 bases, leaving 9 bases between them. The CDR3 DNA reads TGTGCCAGCAGTTCTCTGGTAGATGGCTACACCTTC. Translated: CASSSLVDGYTF.

CDR3 bases: TGCGCCAGCAGTACAGGGAGTATCTCCGGGGAGCTGTTTTTT. This encodes CASSTGSISGELFF. This chain connects TRBV5-1 to TRBJ2-2, with TRBD1 as a possible D gene (6 bases). Germline CDR1 is SGHRS and CDR2 is YFSETQ. The CDR3 runs to 14 residues. V dropped 5 bases and J dropped 6 bases, with 14 bases sitting between them.

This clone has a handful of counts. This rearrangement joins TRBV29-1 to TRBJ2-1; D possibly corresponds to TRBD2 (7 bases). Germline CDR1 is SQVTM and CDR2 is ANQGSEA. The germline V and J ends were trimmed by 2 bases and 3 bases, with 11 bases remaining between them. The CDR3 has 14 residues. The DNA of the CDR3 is TGCAGCGTTGAAACGGGGGGCATCTACAATGAGCAGTTCTTC. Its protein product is CSVETGGIYNEQFF.

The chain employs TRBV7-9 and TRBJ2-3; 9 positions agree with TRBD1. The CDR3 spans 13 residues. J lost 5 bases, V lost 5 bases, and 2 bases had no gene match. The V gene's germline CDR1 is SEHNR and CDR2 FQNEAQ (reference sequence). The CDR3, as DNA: TGTGCCAGCAGCCAGGACAGGGGAGATACGCAGTATTTT. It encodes CASSQDRGDTQYF.

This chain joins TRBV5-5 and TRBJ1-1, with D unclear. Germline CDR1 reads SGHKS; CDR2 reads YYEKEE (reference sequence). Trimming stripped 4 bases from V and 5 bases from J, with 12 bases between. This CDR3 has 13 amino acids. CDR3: CASSLLLPTEAFF. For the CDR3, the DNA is TGTGCCAGCAGCCTACTTCTTCCAACTGAAGCTTTCTTT.

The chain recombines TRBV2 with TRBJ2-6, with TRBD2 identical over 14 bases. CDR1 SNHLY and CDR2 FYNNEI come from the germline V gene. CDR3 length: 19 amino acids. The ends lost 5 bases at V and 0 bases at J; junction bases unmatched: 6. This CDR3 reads CASSRGTSGGISGANVLTF. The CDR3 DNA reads TGTGCCAGCAGTAGAGGGACTAGCGGGGGAATCTCTGGGGCCAACGTCCTGACTTTC.

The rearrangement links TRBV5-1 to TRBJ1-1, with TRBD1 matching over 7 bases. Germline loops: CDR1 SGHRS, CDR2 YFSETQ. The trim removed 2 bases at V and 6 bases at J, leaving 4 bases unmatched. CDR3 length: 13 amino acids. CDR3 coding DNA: TGCGCCAGCAGCTTCACAGGGGCCGCTGAAGCTTTCTTT. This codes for CASSFTGAAEAFF.

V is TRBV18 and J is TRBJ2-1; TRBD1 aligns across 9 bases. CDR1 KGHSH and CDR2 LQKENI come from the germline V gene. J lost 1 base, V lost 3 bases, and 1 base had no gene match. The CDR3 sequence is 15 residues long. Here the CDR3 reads CASSPGTGSYNEQFF. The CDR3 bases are TGTGCCAGCTCACCCGGGACAGGGTCCTACAATGAGCAGTTCTTC.

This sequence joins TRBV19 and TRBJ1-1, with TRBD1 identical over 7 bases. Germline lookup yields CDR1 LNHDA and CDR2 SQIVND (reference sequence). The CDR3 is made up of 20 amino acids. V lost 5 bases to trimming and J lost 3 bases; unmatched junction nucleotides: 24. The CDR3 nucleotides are TGTGCCAGTAGTCCCAACCGACCTCGACAGGGAAGTAGGTGGTACACTGAAGCTTTCTTT. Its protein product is CASSPNRPRQGSRWYTEAFF.

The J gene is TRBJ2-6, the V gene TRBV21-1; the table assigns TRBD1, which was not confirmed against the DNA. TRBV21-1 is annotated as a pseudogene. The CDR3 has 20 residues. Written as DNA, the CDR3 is TGTGCCAGCAGCAAGGGCGTCGGAGGCAGGGGGTGGCCTGGGGCCAACGTCCTGACTTTC. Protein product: CASSKGVGGRGWPGANVLTF.

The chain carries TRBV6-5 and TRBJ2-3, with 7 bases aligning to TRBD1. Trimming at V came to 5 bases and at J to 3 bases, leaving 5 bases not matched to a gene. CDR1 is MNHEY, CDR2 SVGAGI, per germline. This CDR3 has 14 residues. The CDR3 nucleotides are TGTGCCAGCAGTCGACAGGGTGGAACAGATACGCAGTATTTT. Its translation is CASSRQGGTDTQYF.

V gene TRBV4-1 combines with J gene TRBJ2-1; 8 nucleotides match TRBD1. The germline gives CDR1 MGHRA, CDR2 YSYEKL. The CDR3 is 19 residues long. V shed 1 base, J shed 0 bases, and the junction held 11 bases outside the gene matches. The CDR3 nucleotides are TGCGCCAGCAGCCAAGGGGGCAGGGGGCGGCTTAGCTCCTACAATGAGCAGTTCTTC. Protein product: CASSQGGRGRLSSYNEQFF.

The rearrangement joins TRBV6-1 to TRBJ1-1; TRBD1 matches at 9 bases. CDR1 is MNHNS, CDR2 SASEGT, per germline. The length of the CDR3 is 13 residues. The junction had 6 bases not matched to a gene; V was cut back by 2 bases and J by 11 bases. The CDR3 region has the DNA TGTGCCAGCAGTGAACACGGGACAGGGCGGGCTTTCTTT. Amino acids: CASSEHGTGRAFF.

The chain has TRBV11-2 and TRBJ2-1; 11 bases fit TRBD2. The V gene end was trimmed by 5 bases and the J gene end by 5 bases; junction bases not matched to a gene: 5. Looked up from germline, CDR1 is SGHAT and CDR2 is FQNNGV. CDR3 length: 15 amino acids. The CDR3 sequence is CASSPTSGGHNEQFF. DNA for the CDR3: TGTGCCAGCAGCCCAACTAGCGGGGGACACAATGAGCAGTTCTTC.

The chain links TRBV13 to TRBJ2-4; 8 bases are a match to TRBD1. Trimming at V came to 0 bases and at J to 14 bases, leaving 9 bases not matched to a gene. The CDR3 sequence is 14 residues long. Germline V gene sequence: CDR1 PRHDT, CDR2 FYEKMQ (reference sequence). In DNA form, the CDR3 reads TGTGCCAGCAGCTTAGGGGGACAGGAGTCCCTAAAGTACTTC. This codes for CASSLGGQESLKYF.